These T cell receptor beta chains were read from a single sample in a study of PD-L1 blockade in urothelial cancer. Repertoires were generated with immunoSEQ multiplex PCR, while TCRdb's copy carries only in-frame clones and drops some. The sample holds 50,000 to 55,000 clones, 86% seen once. Specimen: PBMCs, collected around atezolizumab (anti-PD-L1) treatment. These receptors originate from a man aged 60 to 75 with urothelial cancer. Each CDR3 is given with its conserved first and last residue. A D gene is named only where the DNA matches it firmly. Not every row has a clone size; where given, it reads once, few, many or a size class.

J: TRBJ2-6; V: TRBV5-1; D: -; size: -; CDR3: CASSLEGQAGANVLTF; DNA: TGCGCCAGCAGCTTGGAAGGACAAGCTGGGGCCAACGTCCTGACTTTC
J: TRBJ2-4; V: TRBV29-1; D: TRBD2; size: -; CDR3: CSVEPGGKNIQYF; DNA: TGCAGCGTTGAACCGGGGGGTAAAAACATTCAGTACTTC
J: TRBJ1-6; V: TRBV23-1; D: TRBD1; size: few; CDR3: CASSRGDRVSNSPLHF; DNA: TGCGCCAGCAGTCGGGGGGACAGGGTTTCTAATTCACCCCTCCACTTT
J: TRBJ2-3; V: TRBV2; D: -; size: -; CDR3: CASSEGLSTDTQYF; DNA: TGTGCCAGCAGTGAGGGACTCAGCACAGATACGCAGTATTTT
J: TRBJ1-1; V: TRBV12-5; D: TRBD1; size: -; CDR3: CASGLVVRGQMNTEAFF; DNA: TGTGCTAGTGGTTTGGTGGTCAGGGGGCAGATGAACACTGAAGCTTTCTTT
J: TRBJ2-3; V: TRBV21-1; D: -; size: -; CDR3: CASRKKRLAGVFGTDTQYF; DNA: TGTGCCAGCAGGAAAAAGCGGCTAGCGGGAGTTTTCGGCACAGATACGCAGTATTTT
J: TRBJ1-6; V: TRBV27; D: -; size: -; CDR3: CASRLYNSPLHF; DNA: TGTGCCAGCAGACTCTATAATTCACCCCTCCACTTT
J: TRBJ1-3; V: TRBV5-4; D: TRBD1; size: -; CDR3: CASSPGTGGSGNTIYF; DNA: TGTGCCAGCAGCCCGGGTACAGGGGGCTCTGGAAACACCATATATTTT
J: TRBJ1-1; V: TRBV11-2; D: TRBD1; size: -; CDR3: CASSLVVLLGQGARAFF; DNA: TGTGCCAGCAGCTTAGTTGTCCTACTGGGACAGGGGGCGCGGGCTTTCTTT
J: TRBJ2-2; V: TRBV27; D: TRBD2; size: once; CDR3: CASGASGTGELFF; DNA: TGTGCCAGCGGCGCTAGCGGGACCGGGGAGCTGTTTTTT
J: TRBJ2-7; V: TRBV6-1; D: TRBD2; size: -; CDR3: CASRERGLPYEQYF; DNA: TGTGCCAGCAGGGAGCGGGGACTTCCGTACGAGCAGTACTTC
J: TRBJ1-1; V: TRBV19; D: TRBD1; size: -; CDR3: CASSKTGQGQLGAFF; DNA: TGTGCCAGTAGTAAAACGGGACAGGGGCAATTGGGGGCTTTCTTT
J: TRBJ2-7; V: TRBV9; D: -; size: -; CDR3: CASSVDSSYEQYF; DNA: TGTGCCAGCAGCGTAGATAGTTCCTACGAGCAGTACTTC
J: TRBJ2-1; V: TRBV11-3; D: TRBD2; size: -; CDR3: CASSAVAGARYNEQFF; DNA: TGTGCCAGCAGCGCCGTAGCGGGAGCCAGGTACAATGAGCAGTTCTTC
J: TRBJ1-1; V: TRBV6-1; D: -; size: -; CDR3: CASSVAGAGNTEAFF; DNA: TGTGCCAGCAGTGTTGCAGGGGCTGGAAACACTGAAGCTTTCTTT
J: TRBJ2-7; V: TRBV5-1; D: TRBD1; size: -; CDR3: CASRETGGSSYEQYF; DNA: TGCGCCAGCAGGGAAACAGGGGGAAGTTCCTACGAGCAGTACTTC
J: TRBJ1-5; V: TRBV2; D: -; size: -; CDR3: CASSGREREDQPQHF; DNA: TGTGCCAGCAGTGGCAGGGAGAGGGAGGATCAGCCCCAGCATTTT
J: TRBJ2-3; V: TRBV11-1; D: TRBD2; size: -; CDR3: CASSLDGGAKVDTQYF; DNA: TGTGCCAGCAGCTTAGACGGGGGGGCCAAAGTAGATACGCAGTATTTT
J: TRBJ2-2; V: TRBV5-6; D: -; size: -; CDR3: CASSTGWGEANTGELFF; DNA: TGTGCCAGCAGCACCGGGTGGGGGGAAGCGAACACCGGGGAGCTGTTTTTT
J: TRBJ1-1; V: TRBV12-5; D: TRBD1; size: -; CDR3: CASGLGHDRVAEAFF; DNA: TGTGCTAGTGGTTTGGGCCATGACAGGGTGGCTGAAGCTTTCTTT
J: TRBJ1-1; V: TRBV9; D: -; size: -; CDR3: CASSVGDKQNTEAFF; DNA: TGTGCCAGCAGCGTAGGGGACAAGCAGAACACTGAAGCTTTCTTT
J: TRBJ1-4; V: TRBV5-1; D: -; size: few; CDR3: CASSLTATNEKLFF; DNA: TGCGCCAGCAGCTTAACGGCAACTAATGAAAAACTGTTTTTT
J: TRBJ2-7; V: TRBV7-6; D: -; size: -; CDR3: CASSLLARELIAYEQYF; DNA: TGTGCCAGCAGCTTATTGGCCCGGGAGTTAATTGCCTACGAGCAGTACTTC
J: TRBJ1-3; V: TRBV5-6; D: -; size: -; CDR3: CASSLIVKTSSGNTIYF; DNA: TGTGCCAGCAGCTTGATTGTGAAAACGAGCTCTGGAAACACCATATATTTT
J: TRBJ1-6; V: TRBV30; D: -; size: -; CDR3: CAWSVGGYSPLHF; DNA: TGTGCCTGGAGTGTAGGGGGTTATTCACCCCTCCACTTT
J: TRBJ2-7; V: TRBV7-6; D: TRBD2; size: -; CDR3: CASSPGLAGGQEQYF; DNA: TGTGCCAGCAGCCCTGGACTAGCGGGAGGGCAAGAGCAGTACTTC
J: TRBJ2-2; V: TRBV6-1; D: TRBD1; size: -; CDR3: CASKRQGAITGELFF; DNA: TGTGCCAGCAAGAGACAGGGGGCTATCACCGGGGAGCTGTTTTTT
J: TRBJ1-2; V: TRBV18; D: TRBD1; size: -; CDR3: CASSPPTGEGYTF; DNA: TGTGCCAGCTCACCACCGACAGGGGAAGGCTACACCTTC
J: TRBJ2-1; V: TRBV9; D: TRBD1; size: -; CDR3: CASSVAGQRLTAYNEQFF; DNA: TGTGCCAGCAGCGTAGCGGGACAGCGTTTGACAGCCTACAATGAGCAGTTCTTC
J: TRBJ1-3; V: TRBV9; D: -; size: -; CDR3: CASSAHGGVLSGNTIYF; DNA: TGTGCCAGCAGCGCCCATGGGGGGGTGCTGTCTGGAAACACCATATATTTT
J: TRBJ2-1; V: TRBV7-2; D: TRBD2; size: -; CDR3: CASKLVAGGYNEQFF; DNA: TGTGCCAGCAAACTCGTAGCGGGGGGCTACAATGAGCAGTTCTTC
J: TRBJ1-2; V: TRBV7-2; D: -; size: -; CDR3: CASFYYGYTF; DNA: TGTGCCAGTTTCTACTATGGCTACACCTTC
J: TRBJ2-3; V: TRBV19; D: TRBD2; size: -; CDR3: CASSSSGSRDTQYF; DNA: TGTGCCAGTAGTTCCAGCGGGAGTAGGGATACGCAGTATTTT
J: TRBJ2-1; V: TRBV7-3; D: TRBD1; size: -; CDR3: CASRFLGQVYNEQFF; DNA: TGTGCCAGCAGATTCCTTGGACAGGTGTACAATGAGCAGTTCTTC
J: TRBJ2-1; V: TRBV5-6; D: TRBD1; size: -; CDR3: CASSLSGGGEQFF; DNA: TGTGCCAGCAGCTTGTCAGGGGGCGGGGAGCAGTTCTTC
J: TRBJ2-5; V: TRBV5-1; D: -; size: -; CDR3: CASSPRGETQYF; DNA: TGCGCCAGCAGCCCCAGGGGAGAGACCCAGTACTTC
J: TRBJ2-1; V: TRBV6-4; D: TRBD2; size: -; CDR3: CASSGSSGANNEQFF; DNA: TGTGCCAGCAGTGGGAGTAGCGGGGCAAACAATGAGCAGTTCTTC
J: TRBJ1-1; V: TRBV5-6; D: -; size: -; CDR3: CASSLVAGPEAFF; DNA: TGTGCCAGCAGCTTGGTGGCGGGTCCTGAAGCTTTCTTT
J: TRBJ2-7; V: TRBV7-9; D: TRBD2; size: -; CDR3: CASSSLRTSGSLWYEQYF; DNA: TGTGCCAGCAGCTCCCTTAGGACTAGCGGGAGTCTGTGGTACGAGCAGTACTTC
J: TRBJ2-3; V: TRBV9; D: -; size: -; CDR3: CASSVGSGASTDTQYF; DNA: TGTGCCAGCAGCGTAGGTTCAGGGGCAAGCACAGATACGCAGTATTTT
J: TRBJ2-2; V: TRBV15; D: -; size: -; CDR3: CATSRERGFTTGELFF; DNA: TGTGCCACCAGCAGAGAACGCGGCTTCACCACCGGGGAGCTGTTTTTT
J: TRBJ2-7; V: TRBV6-6; D: TRBD2; size: -; CDR3: CASSSGDSYEQYF; DNA: TGTGCCAGCAGTAGCGGGGACTCCTACGAGCAGTACTTC
J: TRBJ1-4; V: TRBV6-6; D: -; size: -; CDR3: CASSYPVGQGEKLFF; DNA: TGTGCCAGCAGTTACCCCGTCGGGCAGGGGGAAAAACTGTTTTTT
J: TRBJ2-7; V: TRBV6-5; D: TRBD2; size: -; CDR3: CASSPGTSWLEQYF; DNA: TGTGCCAGCAGCCCCGGGACTAGCTGGCTCGAGCAGTACTTC
J: TRBJ1-6; V: TRBV2; D: TRBD1; size: -; CDR3: CASSPTGGNSPLHF; DNA: TGTGCCAGCAGCCCAACAGGGGGCAATTCACCCCTCCACTTT
J: TRBJ1-5; V: TRBV5-6; D: -; size: few; CDR3: CASSLARANQPQHF; DNA: TGTGCCAGCAGCTTGGCTCGAGCAAATCAGCCCCAGCATTTT
J: TRBJ2-1; V: TRBV5-1; D: TRBD1; size: -; CDR3: CASSSIDRGKLNEQFF; DNA: TGCGCCAGCAGCTCCATTGACAGGGGGAAGTTGAATGAGCAGTTCTTC
J: TRBJ1-3; V: TRBV9; D: -; size: -; CDR3: CASSVETARGTIYF; DNA: TGTGCCAGCAGCGTAGAAACCGCCCGGGGCACCATATATTTT
J: TRBJ1-2; V: TRBV6-5; D: -; size: -; CDR3: CASSYLAGYGYTF; DNA: TGTGCCAGCAGTTACTTGGCGGGATATGGCTACACCTTC
J: TRBJ2-7; V: TRBV5-1; D: -; size: once; CDR3: CASRAGLGFLDEQYF; DNA: TGCGCCAGCAGGGCGGGACTGGGTTTTCTGGACGAGCAGTACTTC
J: TRBJ2-3; V: TRBV6-1; D: TRBD1; size: -; CDR3: CASIDRGSTDTQYF; DNA: TGTGCCAGCATTGACAGGGGCAGCACAGATACGCAGTATTTT
J: TRBJ2-7; V: TRBV11-2; D: -; size: -; CDR3: CASSVPGTYEQYF; DNA: TGTGCCAGCAGCGTCCCGGGAACCTACGAGCAGTACTTC
J: TRBJ1-2; V: TRBV5-4; D: TRBD1; size: -; CDR3: CASSPGQPKALYGYTF; DNA: TGTGCCAGCAGCCCGGGACAGCCAAAAGCCCTCTATGGCTACACCTTC
J: TRBJ2-2; V: TRBV7-9; D: TRBD1; size: once; CDR3: CASSRDRVGGGTGELFF; DNA: TGTGCCAGCAGCCGCGACAGGGTTGGAGGAGGCACCGGGGAGCTGTTTTTT
J: TRBJ2-2; V: TRBV5-1; D: TRBD2; size: -; CDR3: CASSTQTSGNTGELFF; DNA: TGCGCCAGCAGTACTCAGACTAGCGGGAACACCGGGGAGCTGTTTTTT
J: TRBJ2-7; V: TRBV6-5; D: TRBD1; size: -; CDR3: CASSYTQTGPYEQYF; DNA: TGTGCCAGCAGTTACACTCAGACAGGGCCTTACGAGCAGTACTTC
J: TRBJ2-4; V: TRBV7-9; D: TRBD1; size: -; CDR3: CASSLADRGLAKNIQYF; DNA: TGTGCCAGCAGCTTAGCGGACAGGGGCCTAGCCAAAAACATTCAGTACTTC
J: TRBJ1-5; V: TRBV5-6; D: TRBD1; size: -; CDR3: CASSDTGVRGNQPQHF; DNA: TGTGCCAGCAGCGACACAGGGGTTCGGGGCAATCAGCCCCAGCATTTT
J: TRBJ1-2; V: TRBV27; D: -; size: -; CDR3: CASRYTHRDPLYGYTF; DNA: TGTGCCAGCAGGTACACCCACAGGGATCCCCTCTATGGCTACACCTTC
J: TRBJ1-1; V: TRBV7-2; D: -; size: -; CDR3: CASSLSQGTEAFF; DNA: TGTGCCAGCAGCTTGTCTCAGGGGACTGAAGCTTTCTTT